Included here is one T cell receptor beta chain sequence, with context. The specificity of this receptor is unknown. No base quality values were provided; no much bigger clone lies one nucleotide off. These data are taken from a study of blood T cell repertoires in COVID-19 (dated by TCRdb to the early 2020s). Looking at the study overall: The collaborator samples originated in the United States, Italy and Spain and spanned the acute and convalescent phases of COVID-19. A de-identified subject ID, COVID-19 status, age in years and sex were almost always included in the sample metadata. Samples came from the ongoing ImmuneRACE study (first 160 participants) plus 1,254 subjects from 6 global collaborators. Deeply sampled blood TCRbeta repertoires from subjects exposed to, actively infected with, or recovered from COVID-19 were included in the dataset. HLA class I and class II types, where available, came from metadata supplied by the sample provider rather than from assay-based typing. The material from the prospective study consisted of cDNA or gDNA derived from T cells, B-cell-depleted T cells, or PBMCs. The repertoires were made available in a free public database intended to serve as a resource for research on the immune response to SARS-CoV-2.

What the research found in general, with its limitations: The amount of clinical and demographic metadata varied by source and participant and was provided uncurated.

Participants in the prospective study were enrolled through a virtual design, were aged about 18 to 100 years, and lived in 20 to 30 United States geographic areas. Cohort assignment in the prospective study relied on participant-reported clinical history from a screening survey and a study questionnaire. Recovered participants in ImmuneRACE Cohort 3 were defined by two consecutive negative NP/OP PCR tests, clearance by a healthcare professional, or resolution of symptoms. Mobile phlebotomists in the prospective study collected whole blood, serum and a nasopharyngeal or oropharyngeal swab from every participant. Prospective study participants could optionally give additional blood draws and questionnaires over an approximately two-month period. Before DNA extraction, blood samples from the prospective study were shipped at room temperature or frozen. V is trimmed back by 3 bases and J by 3 bases, and the junction contains 7 bases that no gene match accounts for. CDR1 and CDR2 are drawn from the germline V gene (reference sequence): LNHDA, SQIVND. Reading from cysteine to phenylalanine, the CDR3 counts 15 amino acids. CDR3 DNA is the only sequence kept; it has 45 bases, read in frame from the first base.

TCRbeta CDR3 regions were amplified from genomic DNA by means of the immunoSEQ Assay, a bias-controlled multiplex PCR. In the source study's methods: Nucleated cell counts per sample were estimated from amplification of reference gene primers within the assay. To quantify the absolute abundance of each unique TCRbeta CDR3 rearrangement, sequence reads were collapsed and filtered. Productive Simpson clonality was computed per sample as the square root of Simpson's diversity index over productive rearrangements. The source is immuneACCESS, and TCRdb retained only in-frame sequences with V and J called. Part of the clones is not carried over; for the studies checked, unresolved V genes explain less than half of this, and the remainder is unexplained. V and J calls and clone size come straight from that table; D and trimming were deduced from the DNA. The sample table shows 130,000 or so clones, and approximately 83% are seen once. The biggest ten clones account for under 9.5% of the sample.

The chain is assembled from TRBV19 and TRBJ1-2; 7 central bases correspond to TRBD1. The material sequenced was PBMCs or T cells enriched from blood (not recorded which). This sequence was found in a man aged 50-60 years who had recovered from COVID-19. The sequenced DNA: TGTGCCAGTAGTATTCCGAGACAGGGCGACTATGGCTACACCTTC. This codes for CASSIPRQGDYGYTF.